The present entry profiles one T cell receptor (beta chain) with its context. Germline values: CDR1 MNHEY, CDR2 SMNVEV (reference sequence). V was shortened by 5 bases and J by 1 base, with 17 bases between the two germline ends. The CDR3 contains 16 residues. Each CDR3 protein gets one entry after TCRdb re-called the RT-PCR reads with MiXCR. The sample lists 550,000 to 750,000 distinct CDR3 sequences, 11% to 15% occurring once. Sample: memory CD4+ T cells from blood. The sequence was obtained from a female donor in good health, serving as a healthy control. The rearrangement uses TRBV27 and TRBJ1-1; D not certain. CDR3 DNA sequence: TGTGCCAGCAGTCGAGTGGTCCTAACACCGAACACTGAAGCTTTCTTT. Its translation is CASSRVVLTPNTEAFF.